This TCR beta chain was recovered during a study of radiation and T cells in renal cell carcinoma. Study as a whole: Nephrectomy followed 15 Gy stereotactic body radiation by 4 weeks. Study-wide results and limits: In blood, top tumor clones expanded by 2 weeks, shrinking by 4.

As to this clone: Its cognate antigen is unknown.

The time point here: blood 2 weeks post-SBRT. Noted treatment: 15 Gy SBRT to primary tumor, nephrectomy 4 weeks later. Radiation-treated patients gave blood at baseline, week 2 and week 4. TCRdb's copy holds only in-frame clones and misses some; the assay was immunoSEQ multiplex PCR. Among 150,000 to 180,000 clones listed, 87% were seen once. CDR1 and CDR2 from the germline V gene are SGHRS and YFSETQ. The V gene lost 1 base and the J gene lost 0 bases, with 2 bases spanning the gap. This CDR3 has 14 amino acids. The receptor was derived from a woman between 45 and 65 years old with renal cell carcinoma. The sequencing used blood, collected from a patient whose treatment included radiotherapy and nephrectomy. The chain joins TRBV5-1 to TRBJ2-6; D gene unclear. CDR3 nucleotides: TGCGCCAGCAGCTTGCCCTCTGGGGCCAACGTCCTGACTTTC. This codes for CASSLPSGANVLTF. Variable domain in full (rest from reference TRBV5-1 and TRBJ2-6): KAGVTQTPRYLIKTRGQQVTLSCSPISGHRSVSWYQQTPGQGLQFLFEYFSETQRNKGNFPGRFSGRQFSNSRSEMNVSTLELGDSALYLCASSLPSGANVLTFGAGSRLTVL.